These 11 T cell receptor beta chains originate from one sample sequenced in a study of shared clonotypes between healthy human individuals. Some clones are missing from TCRdb's copy, which holds only in-frame ones; the method was immunoSEQ multiplex PCR. The table lists about 2 million clones, 90% to 95% of them singletons. Sequenced: naive CD4+ T cells sorted from blood. Subset given: CD45RA+ positively selected. The source is a man aged 18 to 29 in good health.

V usage is TRBV6-6 and J usage is TRBJ1-5, with D possibly TRBD1 on 5 matching bases. Germline V gives CDR1 MNHNY, CDR2 SVGAGI (reference sequence). CDR3 size: 16 residues. V was trimmed by 2 bases and J by 1 base, leaving 12 bases between them. CDR3 protein: CASSYGGRVSNQPQHF. The CDR3 region has the DNA TGTGCCAGCAGTTACGGAGGCAGGGTAAGCAATCAGCCCCAGCATTTT.

This chain connects TRBV4-1 to TRBJ2-2; D perhaps matches TRBD1 (5 bases). The CDR3 loop spans 15 amino acids. Germline V gene sequence: CDR1 MGHRA, CDR2 YSYEKL. V lost 1 base and J lost 0, with 6 bases in between. Here the CDR3 reads CASSQVTANTGELFF. The CDR3 DNA reads TGCGCCAGCAGCCAAGTGACAGCGAACACCGGGGAGCTGTTTTTT.

The chain carries TRBV5-5 and TRBJ2-3; TRBD2 is a possible D gene (6 bases). Trimming shortened V by 3 bases and J by 5 bases, and 19 bases separated the two germline ends. Germline V gives CDR1 SGHKS, CDR2 YYEKEE (reference sequence). CDR3 length: 16 residues. CDR3 nucleotides: TGTGCCAGCAGCTACCCAAGGTTCCAGGGAGGAGATACGCAGTATTTT. This encodes CASSYPRFQGGDTQYF.

V is TRBV10-3 and J is TRBJ2-1, with D perhaps TRBD2 (6 bases). Germline V CDR1 and CDR2: ENHRY, SYGVKD. The germline V and J ends were trimmed by 3 bases and 0 bases, with 12 bases remaining between them. The CDR3 totals 16 residues. The chain's CDR3 is CAISETSSSSYNEQFF. CDR3 DNA: TGTGCCATCAGTGAAACTAGCTCCAGCTCCTACAATGAGCAGTTCTTC.

This chain uses TRBV4-2 with TRBJ2-5; weak D call: TRBD1 (6 bases). V was pared by 0 bases and J by 2 bases, with 13 bases between. The CDR3 totals 16 residues. Germline CDR1 reads LGHNA; CDR2 reads YNFKEQ. The CDR3 loop is CASSQDLGGPQETQYF. The CDR3 coding sequence is TGTGCCAGCAGCCAAGATCTAGGGGGACCTCAAGAGACCCAGTACTTC.

The rearrangement uses TRBV28 and TRBJ1-5, with a tentative D call TRBD1 (6 bases). The V and J ends lost 10 bases and 7 bases respectively, with 14 bases between them. Germline V gene sequence: CDR1 MDHEN, CDR2 SYDVKM. CDR3 length: 12 amino acids. The DNA of the CDR3 is TGTGCCACAGGAGGGGGAGGCCAGCCCCAGCATTTT. Its protein is CATGGGGQPQHF.

The chain uses TRBV25-1 and TRBJ2-5; 11 bases agree with TRBD2. The V and J ends lost 5 bases and 7 bases, in that order; junction bases with no gene match: 9. This CDR3 is built from 15 residues. From germline, CDR1 is MGHDK and CDR2 SYGVNS. The chain's CDR3 is CASSNGLAGFGTQYF. The CDR3 DNA reads TGTGCCAGCAGTAACGGACTAGCGGGTTTCGGGACCCAGTACTTC.

The chain links TRBV19 to TRBJ1-1; D might be TRBD1 (6 bases). CDR3 length: 13 residues. Trimming removed 4 bases from V and 3 bases from J, with 9 bases in between. The germline CDR1 and CDR2 sequences are LNHDA and SQIVND (reference sequence). CDR3 protein: CASSTRQDTEAFF. In DNA form, the CDR3 reads TGTGCCAGTAGTACGAGACAGGACACTGAAGCTTTCTTT. The variable domain in full, completed from reference TRBV19 and TRBJ1-1, reads DGGITQSPKYLFRKEGQNVTLSCEQNLNHDAMYWYRQDPGQGLRLIYYSQIVNDFQKGDIAEGYSVSREKKESFPLTVTSAQKNPTAFYLCASSTRQDTEAFFGQGTRLTVV.

This chain connects TRBV10-3 to TRBJ1-3; tentative D call: TRBD1 (5 bases). Trimming pared 3 bases from V and 2 bases from J, leaving 11 bases between. Germline V gene lookup returns CDR1 ENHRY and CDR2 SYGVKD. The CDR3 extends over 15 amino acids. CDR3 loop: CAISERGPTGNTIYF. The CDR3 DNA follows: TGTGCCATCAGTGAAAGGGGTCCGACTGGAAACACCATATATTTT.

The V gene is TRBV25-1, the J gene TRBJ2-5, with D unclear. The CDR3 is made up of 15 amino acids. V lost 5 bases, J lost 2 bases, and 15 bases lay in between. Germline V gene data show CDR1 as MGHDK and CDR2 as SYGVNS. CDR3 sequence: CASSFGRLIQETQYF. The CDR3 DNA reads TGTGCCAGCAGTTTTGGCAGACTGATTCAAGAGACCCAGTACTTC. The entire variable domain, with the rest obtained from reference TRBV25-1 and TRBJ2-5, is as follows: EADIYQTPRYLVIGTGKKITLECSQTMGHDKMYWYQQDPGMELHLIHYSYGVNSTEKGDLSSESTVSRIRTEHFPLTLESARPSHTSQYLCASSFGRLIQETQYFGPGTRLLVL.

The rearrangement uses TRBV5-1 and TRBJ2-7, with D perhaps matching TRBD1 (5 bases). The length of the CDR3 is 12 residues. V gave up 0 bases and J gave up 7 bases, with 8 bases separating them. Germline lookup yields CDR1 SGHRS and CDR2 YFSETQ. CDR3 sequence: CASSLEGDEQYF. DNA for the CDR3: TGCGCCAGCAGCTTGGAAGGGGATGAGCAGTACTTC.